Below, one T cell receptor (beta chain) is given with its context. The target antigen is unknown. Until DNA extraction, the samples held between roughly 0.9-10 million cryopreserved PBMC. This sample was included in a study of long-term antiretroviral therapy in people with HIV. Findings of the study overall: All time points showed a repertoire dominated by clones expanded before ART. An increase in diversity followed ART, yet levels stayed below transplant donor controls.

The run of the v3.0 immunoSEQ assay was at survey level. Profiled with immunoSEQ multiplex PCR; TCRdb holds only in-frame clones, not every one. There are 15,000 to 20,000 clones in the sample; around four fifths occur only once, and roughly 15% lies in the top ten. This CDR3 comprises 13 residues. Germline-derived CDR1 and CDR2 are MNHEY and SMNVEV (reference sequence). Trimming at V came to 10 bases and at J to 4 bases, leaving 8 bases not matched to a gene. The sequence was collected from a woman aged 50 to 60 with HIV. V usage is TRBV27 and J usage is TRBJ2-5; 8 bases are shared with TRBD2. The sample here was unsorted PBMCs, taken approximately 2.5 years before starting antiretroviral therapy. CDR3 in amino acids: CATHPAGGETQYF. DNA for the CDR3: TGTGCCACTCACCCGGCGGGAGGAGAGACCCAGTACTTC.